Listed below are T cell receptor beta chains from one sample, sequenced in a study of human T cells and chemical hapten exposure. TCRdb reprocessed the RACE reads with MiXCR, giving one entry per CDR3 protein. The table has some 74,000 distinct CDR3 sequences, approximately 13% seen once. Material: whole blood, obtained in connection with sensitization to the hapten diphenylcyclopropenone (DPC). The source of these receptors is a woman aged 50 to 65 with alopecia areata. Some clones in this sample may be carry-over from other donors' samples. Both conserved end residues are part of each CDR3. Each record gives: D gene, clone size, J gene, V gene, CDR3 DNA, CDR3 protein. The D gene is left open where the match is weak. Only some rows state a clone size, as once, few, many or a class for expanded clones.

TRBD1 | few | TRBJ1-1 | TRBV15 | TGTGCCACCAGCAGAGATCCGCGGGAGACAGGGGCAAAATATCCTGAAGCTTTCTTT | CATSRDPRETGAKYPEAFF
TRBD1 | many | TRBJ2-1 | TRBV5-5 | TGTGCCAGCAGCTGGGACAGGACAAGCGTCGGTGAGCAGTTCTTC | CASSWDRTSVGEQFF
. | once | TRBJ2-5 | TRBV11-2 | TGTGCCAGCAGCTTAGTGGAGTTCTACACCCAGTACTTC | CASSLVEFYTQYF
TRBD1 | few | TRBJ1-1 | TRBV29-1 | TGCAGCGTTGGACAGGGGGCTGAAGCTTTCTTT | CSVGQGAEAFF
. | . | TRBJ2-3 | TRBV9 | TGTGCCAGCAGCGTAGATGGGACCACAGATACGCAGTATTTT | CASSVDGTTDTQYF
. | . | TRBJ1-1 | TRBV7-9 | TGTGCCAGCTCCCAGAGGACCACTGAAGCTTTCTTT | CASSQRTTEAFF
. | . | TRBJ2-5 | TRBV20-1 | TGCAGTGCTAGGGGGGGCCCGACCGAGACCCAGTACTTC | CSARGGPTETQYF
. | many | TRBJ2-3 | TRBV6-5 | TGTGCCAGCAGCCAACTAGCAGCTAGCACAGATACGCAGTATTTT | CASSQLAASTDTQYF
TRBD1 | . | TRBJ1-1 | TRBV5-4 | TGTGCCAGCAGCCCCGCACAGGGGTCTATGAACACTGAAGCTTTCTTT | CASSPAQGSMNTEAFF
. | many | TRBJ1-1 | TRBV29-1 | TGCAGCGCGACGGAAAGCCATTTGAACACTGAAGCTTTCTTT | CSATESHLNTEAFF
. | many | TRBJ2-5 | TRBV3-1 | TGTGCCAGCAGCCAGAAACCCGGAGGGTGGCTAGCCCCCTTCCAAGAGACCCAGTACTTC | CASSQKPGGWLAPFQETQYF
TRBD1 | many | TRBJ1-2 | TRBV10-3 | TGTGCCATCAAACAGGGACAGGCCCCTGGCTATGGCTACACCTTC | CAIKQGQAPGYGYTF
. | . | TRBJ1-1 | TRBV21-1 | TGTGCCAGCAGCAAAGCCCCGACAGGGCGGTGTCCCGAAGCTTTCTTT | CASSKAPTGRCPEAFF
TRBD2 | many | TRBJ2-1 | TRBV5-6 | TGTGCCAGCAGCTTAAGGACTAGCGGGAGGTCCCTTCTTAACAATGAGCAGTTCTTC | CASSLRTSGRSLLNNEQFF
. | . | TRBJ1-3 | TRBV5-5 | TGTGCCAGCAGCTTGGGAACAGGGTACCCTGGAAACACCATATATTTT | CASSLGTGYPGNTIYF
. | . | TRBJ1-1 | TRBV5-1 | TGCGCCAGCAGCTTGGTTGCTGGGGAGTTGGCTTTCTTT | CASSLVAGELAFF
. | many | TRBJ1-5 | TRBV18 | TGTGCCAGCTCACCAATGGGTGATCAGCCCCAGCATTTT | CASSPMGDQPQHF
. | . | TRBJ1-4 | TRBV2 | TGTGCCAGCACCGAAGGAAGGGGAGAAAAACTGTTTTTT | CASTEGRGEKLFF
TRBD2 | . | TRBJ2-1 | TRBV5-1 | TGCGCCAGCAGCTTGGGTGATAGCGGGAGTCGCAATGAGCAGTTCTTC | CASSLGDSGSRNEQFF
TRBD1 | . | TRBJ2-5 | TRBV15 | TGTGCCACCAGCAGCCTCACAGGGGGCGCGGATGAGACCCAGTACTTC | CATSSLTGGADETQYF
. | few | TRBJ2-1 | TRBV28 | TGTGCCAGCCGCCTTACCTTCAATGAGCAGTTCTTC | CASRLTFNEQFF
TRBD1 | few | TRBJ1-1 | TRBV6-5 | TGTGCCAGCACCTACGAGACAGGGGAGGGCACTGAAGCTTTCTTT | CASTYETGEGTEAFF